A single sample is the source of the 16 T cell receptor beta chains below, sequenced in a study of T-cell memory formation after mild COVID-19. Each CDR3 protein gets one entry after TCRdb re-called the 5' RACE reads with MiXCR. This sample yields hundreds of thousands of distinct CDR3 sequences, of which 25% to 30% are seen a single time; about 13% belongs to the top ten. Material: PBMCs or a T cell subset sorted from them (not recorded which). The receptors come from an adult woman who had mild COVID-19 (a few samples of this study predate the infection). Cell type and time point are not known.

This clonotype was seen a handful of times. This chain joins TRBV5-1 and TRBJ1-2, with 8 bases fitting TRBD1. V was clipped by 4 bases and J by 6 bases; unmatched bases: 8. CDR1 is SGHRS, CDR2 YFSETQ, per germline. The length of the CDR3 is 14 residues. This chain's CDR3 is CASSPTGQGNGYTF. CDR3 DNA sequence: TGCGCCAGCAGCCCCACTGGACAGGGTAATGGCTACACCTTC.

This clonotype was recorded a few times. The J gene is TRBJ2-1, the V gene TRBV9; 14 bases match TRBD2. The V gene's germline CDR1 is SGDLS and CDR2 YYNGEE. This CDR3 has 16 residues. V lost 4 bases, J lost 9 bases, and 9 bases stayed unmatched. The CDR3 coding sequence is TGTGCCAGCAGCCCACCCGGGACTAGCGGGAGCATTGAGCAGTTCTTC. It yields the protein CASSPPGTSGSIEQFF.

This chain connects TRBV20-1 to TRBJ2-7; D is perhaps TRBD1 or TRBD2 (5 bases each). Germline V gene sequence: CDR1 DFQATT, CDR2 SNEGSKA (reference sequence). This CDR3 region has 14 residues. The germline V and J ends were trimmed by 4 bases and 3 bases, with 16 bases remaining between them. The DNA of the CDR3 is TGCAGTGCTACAACGCCGGGACCGATCTACGAGCAGTACTTC. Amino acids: CSATTPGPIYEQYF.

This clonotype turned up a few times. CDR3: CASQPSGNTIYF. In DNA, the CDR3 is TGTGCCAGTCAGCCCTCTGGAAACACCATATATTTT. The rearrangement joins TRBV12-3 or TRBV12-4 to TRBJ1-3; D not resolved. This CDR3 has 12 amino acids. Trimming cost V 9 bases and J 0 bases, with 6 bases left between them.

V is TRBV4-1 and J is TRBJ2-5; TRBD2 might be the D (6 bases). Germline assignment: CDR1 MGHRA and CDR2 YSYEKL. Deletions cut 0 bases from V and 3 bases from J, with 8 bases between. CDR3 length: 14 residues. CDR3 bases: TGCGCCAGCAGCCAAGAGATAGCGGAAGAGACCCAGTACTTC. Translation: CASSQEIAEETQYF.

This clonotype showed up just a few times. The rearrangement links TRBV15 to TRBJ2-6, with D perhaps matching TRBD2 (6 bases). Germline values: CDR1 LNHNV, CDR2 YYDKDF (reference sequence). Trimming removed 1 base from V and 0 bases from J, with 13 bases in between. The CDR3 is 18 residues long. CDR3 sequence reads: CATSRVVIGSSGANVLTF. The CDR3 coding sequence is TGTGCCACCAGCAGAGTAGTTATCGGGAGCTCTGGGGCCAACGTCCTGACTTTC.

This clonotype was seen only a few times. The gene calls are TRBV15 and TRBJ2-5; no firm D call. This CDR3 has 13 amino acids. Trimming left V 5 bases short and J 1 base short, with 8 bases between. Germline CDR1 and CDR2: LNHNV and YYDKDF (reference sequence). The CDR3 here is CATSLGVQETQYF. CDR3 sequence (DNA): TGTGCCACCAGCTTAGGTGTCCAAGAGACCCAGTACTTC.

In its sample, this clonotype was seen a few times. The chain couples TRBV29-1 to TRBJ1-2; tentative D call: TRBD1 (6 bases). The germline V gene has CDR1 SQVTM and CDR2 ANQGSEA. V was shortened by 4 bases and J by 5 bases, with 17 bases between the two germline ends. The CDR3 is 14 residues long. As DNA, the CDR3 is TGCAGCGTTGCCCGGACAGTGGATCTTTATGGCTACACCTTC. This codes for CSVARTVDLYGYTF.

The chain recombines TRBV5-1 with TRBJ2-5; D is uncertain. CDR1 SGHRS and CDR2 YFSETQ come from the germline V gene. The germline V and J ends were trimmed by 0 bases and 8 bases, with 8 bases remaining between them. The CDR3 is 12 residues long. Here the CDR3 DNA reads TGCGCCAGCAGCTTGGACAACTTAACCCAGTACTTC. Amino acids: CASSLDNLTQYF.

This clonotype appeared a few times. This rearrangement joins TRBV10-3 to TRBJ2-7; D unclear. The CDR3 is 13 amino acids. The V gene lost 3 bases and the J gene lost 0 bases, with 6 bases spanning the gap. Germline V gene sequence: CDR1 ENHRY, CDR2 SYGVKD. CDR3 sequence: CAISEHDSYEQYF. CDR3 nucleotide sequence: TGTGCCATCAGTGAACATGACTCCTACGAGCAGTACTTC.

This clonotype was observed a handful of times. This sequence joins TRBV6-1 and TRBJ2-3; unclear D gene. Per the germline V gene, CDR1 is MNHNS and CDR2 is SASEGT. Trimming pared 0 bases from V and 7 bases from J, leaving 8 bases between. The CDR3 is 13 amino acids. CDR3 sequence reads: CASSEAHGNTQYF. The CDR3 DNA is TGTGCCAGCAGTGAAGCGCACGGAAATACGCAGTATTTT.

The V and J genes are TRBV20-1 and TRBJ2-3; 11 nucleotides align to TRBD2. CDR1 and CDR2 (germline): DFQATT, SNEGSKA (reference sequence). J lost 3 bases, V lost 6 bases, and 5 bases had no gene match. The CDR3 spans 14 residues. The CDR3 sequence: CSASSGRATDTQYF. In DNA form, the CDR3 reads TGCAGTGCCAGTAGCGGGAGGGCTACAGATACGCAGTATTTT.

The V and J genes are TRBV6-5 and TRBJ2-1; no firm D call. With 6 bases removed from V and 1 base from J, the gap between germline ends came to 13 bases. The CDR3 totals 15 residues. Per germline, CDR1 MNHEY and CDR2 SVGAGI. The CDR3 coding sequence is TGTGCCAGCAGGGTCAGGTACCCGTCCTACAATGAGCAGTTCTTC. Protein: CASRVRYPSYNEQFF.

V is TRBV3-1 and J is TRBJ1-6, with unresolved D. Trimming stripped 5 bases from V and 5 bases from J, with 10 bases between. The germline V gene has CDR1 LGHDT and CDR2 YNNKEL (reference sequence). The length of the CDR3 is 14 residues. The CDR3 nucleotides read TGTGCCAGCAGCACGTTGATTAATAATTCACCCCTCCACTTT. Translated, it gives CASSTLINNSPLHF.

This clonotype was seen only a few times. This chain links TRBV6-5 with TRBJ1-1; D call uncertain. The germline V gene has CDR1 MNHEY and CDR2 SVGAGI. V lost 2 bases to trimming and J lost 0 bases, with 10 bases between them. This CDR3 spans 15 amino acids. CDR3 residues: CASSYGKGMNTEAFF. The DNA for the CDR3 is TGTGCCAGCAGTTACGGGAAAGGAATGAACACTGAAGCTTTCTTT.

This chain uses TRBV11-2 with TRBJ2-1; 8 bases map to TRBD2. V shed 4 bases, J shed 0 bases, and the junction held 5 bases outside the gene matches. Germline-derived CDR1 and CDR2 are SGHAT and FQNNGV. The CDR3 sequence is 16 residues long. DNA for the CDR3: TGTGCCAGCAGCTCTCCTGGGACTAGCTCCTACAATGAGCAGTTCTTC. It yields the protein CASSSPGTSSYNEQFF.